One sample yielded the 13 T cell receptor beta chains listed below, sequenced in a study of T cells after yellow fever vaccination. MiXCR was run by TCRdb on the 5' RACE reads, yielding one entry per CDR3 protein. The sample contains roughly 260,000 distinct CDR3 sequences, 10% to 15% of which appear only once. The sample in question was CD4+ T cells sorted from PBMCs, obtained 45 days after the yellow fever booster vaccination. The source is a man aged 30 to 45 who received the YFV17D yellow fever vaccine.

The rearrangement joins TRBV28 to TRBJ2-7; TRBD2 might be the D (5 bases). There are 12 residues in the CDR3. The V and J ends lost 8 bases and 2 bases respectively, with 10 bases between them. Germline V CDR1 and CDR2: MDHEN, SYDVKM. The CDR3 bases are TGTGCCAGCTGCCAGCGGACCTACGAGCAGTACTTC. Translated: CASCQRTYEQYF.

This clonotype was recorded a few times. This chain joins TRBV7-2 and TRBJ1-3; possibly TRBD1 for D (6 bases). Trimming left V 5 bases short and J 4 bases short, with 12 bases between. The CDR3 covers 14 residues. CDR1 is SGHTA, CDR2 FQGNSA, per germline. The CDR3 is CASSRGTLGNTIYF. DNA of the CDR3: TGTGCCAGCAGCAGAGGGACATTGGGAAACACCATATATTTT.

This clonotype was found a few times. The chain carries TRBV4-3 and TRBJ2-7; 7 bases are shared with TRBD2. Germline CDR1 reads LGHNA; CDR2 reads YSLEER. The CDR3 contains 16 residues. V was clipped by 0 bases and J by 4 bases; unmatched bases: 9. CDR3 protein: CASSQDLPGGRYEQYF. CDR3 DNA: TGCGCCAGCAGCCAAGATCTCCCCGGGGGGAGGTACGAGCAGTACTTC.

The CDR3 DNA sequence: TGTGCCAGCAGCTGGGGGAAGGATGAGCAGTTCTTC. This encodes CASSWGKDEQFF. The V and J genes are TRBV11-2 and TRBJ2-1; the D call may be TRBD1 or TRBD2 (5 bases each). V was trimmed by 4 bases and J by 8 bases, leaving 9 bases between them. The CDR3 has 12 amino acids. CDR1 SGHAT and CDR2 FQNNGV come from the germline V gene. The full variable domain, with the rest looked up from reference TRBV11-2 and TRBJ2-1, is EAGVAQSPRYKIIEKRQSVAFWCNPISGHATLYWYQQILGQGPKLLIQFQNNGVVDDSQLPKDRFSAERLKGVDSTLKIQPAKLEDSAVYLCASSWGKDEQFFGPGTRLTVL.

J is TRBJ2-7 and V is TRBV7-2; D uncertain. This CDR3 is built from 13 residues. Germline V lookup: CDR1 SGHTA, CDR2 FQGNSA. V dropped 5 bases and J dropped 7 bases, with 15 bases sitting between them. CDR3 amino acids: CASSLVRVGEQYF. DNA for the CDR3: TGTGCCAGCAGCCTCGTGCGTGTGGGGGAGCAGTACTTC.

This clonotype came up a few times. This chain uses TRBV11-2 with TRBJ2-1; 14 bases are shared with TRBD2. The CDR3 has 15 amino acids. Trimming removed 4 bases from V and 9 bases from J; junction bases left unmatched: 5. In germline, CDR1 is SGHAT, CDR2 FQNNGV. CDR3 sequence reads: CASSSGLAGVSEQFF. The CDR3 nucleotides read TGTGCCAGCAGCTCGGGACTAGCGGGAGTGAGTGAGCAGTTCTTC.

This chain uses TRBV7-2 with TRBJ2-7; unclear D gene. The germline CDR1 and CDR2 sequences are SGHTA and FQGNSA. The length of the CDR3 is 12 residues. Between the trimmed V and J ends, which lost 9 bases and 6 bases, there was a span of 15 bases. CDR3 amino acids: CASTSVAGEQYF. The CDR3 region has the DNA TGTGCCAGTACCTCGGTAGCTGGCGAGCAGTACTTC.

The V gene is TRBV5-1, the J gene TRBJ2-1; D not certain. CDR3 length equals 13 residues. V shed 0 bases and J shed 10 bases, with 11 bases lying between them. CDR1 is SGHRS and CDR2 is YFSETQ in the germline V gene. CDR3 amino acids: CASSLAGRREQFF. DNA of the CDR3: TGCGCCAGCAGCTTGGCCGGAAGGCGGGAGCAGTTCTTC. Filled out from reference TRBV5-1 and TRBJ2-1, the complete variable domain reads KAGVTQTPRYLIKTRGQQVTLSCSPISGHRSVSWYQQTPGQGLQFLFEYFSETQRNKGNFPGRFSGRQFSNSRSEMNVSTLELGDSALYLCASSLAGRREQFFGPGTRLTVL.

This clonotype was detected a few times. V gene TRBV6-1 combines with J gene TRBJ1-6, with D possibly TRBD1 on 6 matching bases. In germline, CDR1 is MNHNS, CDR2 SASEGT. V lost 5 bases, J lost 7 bases, and 15 bases lay in between. This CDR3 region has 15 residues. In nucleotides, the CDR3 is TGTGCCAGCAGTCCGACATGGGGGCTGAATTCACCCCTCCACTTT. Amino acid sequence: CASSPTWGLNSPLHF.

This clonotype was recorded a few times. This sequence joins TRBV18 and TRBJ1-6; D call uncertain. V was pared by 3 bases and J by 14 bases, with 14 bases between. Germline assignment: CDR1 KGHSH and CDR2 LQKENI. The CDR3 is made up of 13 amino acids. The CDR3 is CASSPEREVALHF. The CDR3 coding sequence is TGTGCCAGCTCACCTGAAAGAGAAGTCGCCCTCCACTTT.

This clonotype was seen many times. This chain links TRBV4-3 with TRBJ2-7; D remains ambiguous. The CDR3 is 13 amino acids. Per germline, CDR1 LGHNA and CDR2 YSLEER. V was trimmed by 4 bases and J by 4 bases, leaving 11 bases between them. CDR3 nucleotide sequence: TGCGCCAGCAGCCCGCTACTATCTTACGAGCAGTACTTC. Protein product: CASSPLLSYEQYF.

V is TRBV20-1 and J is TRBJ2-7; TRBD2 is a possible D gene (6 bases). There are 13 residues in the CDR3. V gave up 4 bases and J gave up 3 bases, with 13 bases separating them. CDR1 DFQATT and CDR2 SNEGSKA come from the germline V gene (reference sequence). The CDR3 coding sequence is TGCAGTGCTACCGGGAGTCGTTACTACGAGCAGTACTTC. This translates into CSATGSRYYEQYF.

This chain joins TRBV2 and TRBJ1-5, with TRBD1 identical over 8 bases. With V trimmed by 11 bases and J by 0 bases, 21 bases remained unmatched. The germline gives CDR1 SNHLY, CDR2 FYNNEI. The CDR3 spans 19 residues. As DNA, the CDR3 is TGTGCCTTCAGTTTGACGCTCCCAGGGGGCGCGTTTAGCAATCAGCCCCAGCATTTT. Its protein product is CAFSLTLPGGAFSNQPQHF.